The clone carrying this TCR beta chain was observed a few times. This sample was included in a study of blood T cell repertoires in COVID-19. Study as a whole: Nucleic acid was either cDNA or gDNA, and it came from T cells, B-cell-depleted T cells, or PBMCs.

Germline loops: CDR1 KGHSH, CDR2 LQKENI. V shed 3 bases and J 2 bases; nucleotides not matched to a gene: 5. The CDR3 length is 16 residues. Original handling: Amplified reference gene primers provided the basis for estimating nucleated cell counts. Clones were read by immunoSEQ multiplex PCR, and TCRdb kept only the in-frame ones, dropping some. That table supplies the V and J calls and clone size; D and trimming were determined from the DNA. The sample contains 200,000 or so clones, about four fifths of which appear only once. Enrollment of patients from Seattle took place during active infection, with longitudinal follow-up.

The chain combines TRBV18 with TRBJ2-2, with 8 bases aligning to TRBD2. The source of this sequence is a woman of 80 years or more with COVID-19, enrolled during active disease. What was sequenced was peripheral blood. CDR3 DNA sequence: TGTGCCAGCTCACCCGCGGGAGGCTCTAACACCGGGGAGCTGTTTTTT. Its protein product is CASSPAGGSNTGELFF.